This paragraph covers one T cell receptor (beta chain) sequence. It has no known antigen specificity. Qualities for individual bases were not recorded, and no much larger clone is one base off. This sample was taken from a study of control samples from healthy donors and cancer patients (dated by TCRdb to about 2020). Trimming costs V 2 bases and J 10 bases, and their ends lie 8 bases apart. From its cysteine to its phenylalanine, the CDR3 spans 12 amino acids. Kept here is only the CDR3 DNA, which spans 36 bases and is read in frame from base 1. The germline V gene gives CDR1 as SGHTA and CDR2 as FQGTGA. The library was prepared using the immunoSEQ multiplex PCR assay. TCRdb provides this immuneACCESS table in a form limited to in-frame rearrangements. Some clones are lacking; in checked studies, under half of them reflect an unresolved V gene, and why the rest are absent is not known. The sample yields about 180,000 clones; approximately 92% were counted once. The ten largest clonotypes hold 1.2% to 1.5% of the sample.

This sequence was found in a man aged 25 to 40 in good health. Sequencing was performed on blood. The sequence is built from TRBV7-3 and TRBJ2-2, with the D gene not confidently named. The CDR3 region reads CASSLHSEELFF. The DNA sequence follows: TGTGCCAGCAGCTTACATTCCGAGGAGCTGTTTTTT.